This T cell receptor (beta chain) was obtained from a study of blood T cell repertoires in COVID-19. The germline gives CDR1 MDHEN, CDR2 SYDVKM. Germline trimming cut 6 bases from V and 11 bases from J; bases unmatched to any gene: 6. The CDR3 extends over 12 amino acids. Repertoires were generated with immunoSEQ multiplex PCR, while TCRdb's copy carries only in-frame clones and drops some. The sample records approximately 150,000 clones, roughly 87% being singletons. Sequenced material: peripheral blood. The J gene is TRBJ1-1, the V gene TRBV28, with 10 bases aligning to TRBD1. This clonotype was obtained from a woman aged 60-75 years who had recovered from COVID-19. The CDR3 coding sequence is TGTGCCAGCAGGACCCCGGGACAGGGGGCTTTCTTT. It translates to CASRTPGQGAFF.